This T cell receptor (beta chain) originates from a study of blood T cell repertoires in COVID-19. Background on the study: The United States, Italy and Spain supplied acute and convalescent COVID-19 samples. T cells, B-cell-depleted T cells, or PBMCs supplied cDNA or gDNA.

Germline values: CDR1 SEHNR, CDR2 FQNEAQ (reference sequence). Trimming took 5 bases from V and 3 from J; bases not matched to a gene: 11. This CDR3 comprises 17 residues. In the authors' methods: Reference gene primer amplification gave nucleated cell count estimates. The repertoire was sequenced with immunoSEQ multiplex PCR; TCRdb's copy has only in-frame clones and lacks some. V and J calls and clone size are given by that table; D and trimming were obtained from the DNA. The sample holds 400,000 to 550,000 clones; about 89% are singletons and the top ten take around 4.5%. This receptor was obtained from a woman in her twenties or thirties with acute or convalescent COVID-19. The V call is TRBV7-9, the J call TRBJ2-2, with 8 bases lining up with TRBD2. The sequencing input was peripheral blood. CDR3 bases: TGTGCCAGCAGCACCCCGGGGGGGGGCCAAGACACCGGGGAGCTGTTTTTT. This codes for CASSTPGGGQDTGELFF.